The sequence of this TCR beta chain was determined in a study of shared clonotypes between healthy human individuals. CD45RA+ naive and CD45RA-negative memory subsets were separated from CD4+ cells. Germline lookup yields CDR1 MGHRA and CDR2 YSYEKL. The length of the CDR3 is 18 residues. V was clipped by 4 bases and J by 6 bases, with 24 bases between them. Using immunoSEQ multiplex PCR, the repertoire was profiled, and TCRdb retains in-frame clones only, with some absent. The top ten hold approximately 0.56% of the sample, which has about 1.1 million clones, around 82% seen once. The sequence was obtained from a man between 18 and 35 years old in good health. Some clones in this sample may be carry-over from other donors' samples. The sequencing sample was made of memory CD4+ T cells from PBMCs. Stated subset: CD45RA-negative fraction. The rearrangement links TRBV4-1 to TRBJ1-4; tentatively, D is TRBD1 (5 bases). CDR3 region: CASSRIPGPRSVYEKLFF. The CDR3 DNA follows: TGCGCCAGCAGCCGGATACCGGGACCGCGATCCGTTTATGAAAAACTGTTTTTT.